This is a list of T cell receptor beta chains from one sample in a study of blood T cell repertoires in COVID-19. Measured with immunoSEQ multiplex PCR; TCRdb has only the in-frame clones, and not every one. The sample has 150,000 to 200,000 clones; more than 70% are singletons. Sample: peripheral blood. These receptors came from a man aged 40-55 years with active or convalescent COVID-19. CDR3s include the opening cysteine and the closing phenylalanine or tryptophan. A D gene is named only where the DNA matches it firmly. For some rows the clone size is stated as once, few or many, or as a class when expanded; others skip it.

cdr3_nt cdr3_aa v_call clone_size d_call j_call
TGTGCCAGCAGCCGCACTGAAGCTTTCTTT CASSRTEAFF TRBV6-5 - - TRBJ1-1
TGTGCCACCAGTGACCCGGGACATTCCTACAATGAGCAGTTCTTC CATSDPGHSYNEQFF TRBV24-1 - - TRBJ2-1
TGTGCCAGCTCAGCAACCGCGGACAGGGGGGACTATGGCTACACCTTC CASSATADRGDYGYTF TRBV18 - TRBD1 TRBJ1-2
TGTGCCACCTCCGGGACAGGGGTGACAGATACGCAGTATTTT CATSGTGVTDTQYF TRBV6-5 few TRBD1 TRBJ2-3
TGTGCCAGCAGCTTAGTAGCGGTCAAGGCCCCTAACTATGGCTACACCTTC CASSLVAVKAPNYGYTF TRBV11-3 - - TRBJ1-2
TGTGCCAGCAGTTTATTGGGACAGGGGGCGCCTAGCTACACCTTC CASSLLGQGAPSYTF TRBV27 - TRBD1 TRBJ1-2
TGTGCCAGCAGCGCCGAGGGGGGGATGGCTGAAGCTTTCTTT CASSAEGGMAEAFF TRBV9 - - TRBJ1-1
TGTGCCAGCAGTGATCGACGGACAGGGGGCTTAGGCGAGCAGTACTTC CASSDRRTGGLGEQYF TRBV25-1 - TRBD1 TRBJ2-7
TGCGCCAGCAGTGCCGGGACAAGTTATGGCTACACCTTC CASSAGTSYGYTF TRBV10-1 - - TRBJ1-2
TGTGCCAGCTTAAGGGTAGCGGGAAACACCGGGGAGCTGTTTTTT CASLRVAGNTGELFF TRBV28 - TRBD2 TRBJ2-2
TGTGCCAGCAGTGAAGCTAGCGGGGGGGCCTACAATGAGCAGTTCTTC CASSEASGGAYNEQFF TRBV6-1 few TRBD2 TRBJ2-1
TGTGCCAGCAGCTTAATTGGGGGACTAGAGGGCGAGCAGTACTTC CASSLIGGLEGEQYF TRBV7-9 - TRBD2 TRBJ2-7
TGCGCCAGCAGCTTGGACAGGCCGAATGAAAAACTGTTTTTT CASSLDRPNEKLFF TRBV5-1 - - TRBJ1-4
TGCGCCAGCAGTCCATCGTCCAGGAGGTTGATATCTGGAAACACCATATATTTT CASSPSSRRLISGNTIYF TRBV4-3 few - TRBJ1-3
TGTGCCAGCTCACCTAACGGACAGTCAACTAATGAAAAACTGTTTTTT CASSPNGQSTNEKLFF TRBV18 - - TRBJ1-4
TGTGCCAGCAGTTACGGCCTGAGGACAGGGAGTACAGATACGCAGTATTTT CASSYGLRTGSTDTQYF TRBV6-2/TRBV6-3 - TRBD1 TRBJ2-3
TGTGCCAGCTCACCACCGAGAGGGACCGGGGAGCTGTTTTTT CASSPPRGTGELFF TRBV18 - - TRBJ2-2